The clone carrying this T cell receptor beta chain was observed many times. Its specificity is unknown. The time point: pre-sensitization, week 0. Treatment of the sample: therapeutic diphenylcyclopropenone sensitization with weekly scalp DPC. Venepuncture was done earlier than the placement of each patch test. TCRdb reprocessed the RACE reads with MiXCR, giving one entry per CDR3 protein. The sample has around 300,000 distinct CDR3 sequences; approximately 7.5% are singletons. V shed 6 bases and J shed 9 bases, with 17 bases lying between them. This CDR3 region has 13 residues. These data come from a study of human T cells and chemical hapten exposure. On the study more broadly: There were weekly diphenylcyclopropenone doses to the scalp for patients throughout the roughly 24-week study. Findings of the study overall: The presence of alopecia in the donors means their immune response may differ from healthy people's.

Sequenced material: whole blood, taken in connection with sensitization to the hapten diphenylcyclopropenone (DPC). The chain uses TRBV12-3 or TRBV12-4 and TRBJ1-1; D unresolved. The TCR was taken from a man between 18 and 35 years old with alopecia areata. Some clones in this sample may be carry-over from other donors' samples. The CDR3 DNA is TGTGCCAGCAGCACTCTCTGGCCTTCCCAAGCTTTCTTT. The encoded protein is CASSTLWPSQAFF.